The 12 T cell receptor beta chains listed next were all sequenced from one sample in a study of T-cell memory formation after mild COVID-19. A single record per CDR3 protein comes from TCRdb applying MiXCR to the 5' RACE reads. The sample lists hundreds of thousands of distinct CDR3 sequences, roughly 18% occurring once. Sequences were obtained from PBMCs or a T cell subset sorted from them (not recorded which). These receptors came from an adult woman who had mild COVID-19 (a few samples of this study predate the infection). Cell type and time point are not known.

This clonotype has at least ten counts. V is TRBV29-1 and J is TRBJ2-7; D is undetermined. Trimming removed 4 bases from V and 2 bases from J, with 9 bases in between. This CDR3 is 12 amino acids long. The germline CDR1 and CDR2 sequences are SQVTM and ANQGSEA. The DNA of the CDR3 is TGCAGCGTTGGAGTGGGGACCTACGAGCAGTACTTC. Its translation: CSVGVGTYEQYF.

This clonotype was seen only a few times. CDR3 sequence (DNA): TGTGCCAGCAGCTTAGATCTCCTGAACACTGAAGCTTTCTTT. Translation gives CASSLDLLNTEAFF. The chain combines TRBV7-9 with TRBJ1-1; D unresolved. The V gene's germline CDR1 is SEHNR and CDR2 FQNEAQ (reference sequence). The length of the CDR3 is 14 residues. Trimming removed 1 base from V and 0 bases from J, with 6 bases in between.

The CDR3 reads CASSDHASGREYEQFF. The CDR3 bases are TGTGCCAGCAGTGACCATGCTAGCGGGAGGGAGTATGAGCAGTTCTTC. The rearrangement links TRBV2 to TRBJ2-1; 12 positions match TRBD2. The V gene end was trimmed by 3 bases and the J gene end by 8 bases; junction bases not matched to a gene: 8. This CDR3 region has 16 residues. The germline CDR1 and CDR2 sequences are SNHLY and FYNNEI.

This clonotype turned up a few times. The rearrangement links TRBV4-3 to TRBJ2-1; D is uncertain. The germline V gene has CDR1 LGHNA and CDR2 YSLEER. Deletions cut 1 base from V and 3 bases from J, with 4 bases between. The CDR3 totals 13 residues. As DNA, the CDR3 is TGCGCCAGCAGCCAAGTCGACTACAATGAGCAGTTCTTC. As protein: CASSQVDYNEQFF.

This clonotype has just a few counts. V and J are TRBV6-6 and TRBJ2-5; 13 nucleotides match TRBD2. J gave up 2 bases and V 5 bases, and 5 bases lay outside the gene matches. The CDR3 is made up of 16 amino acids. CDR1 MNHNY and CDR2 SVGAGI come from the germline V gene (reference sequence). DNA of the CDR3: TGTGCCAGCAGTCAGGGACTAGCGGGGAGACAAGAGACCCAGTACTTC. Amino acids: CASSQGLAGRQETQYF.

V and J are TRBV7-9 and TRBJ2-5; tentatively, D is TRBD2 (5 bases). Germline-derived CDR1 and CDR2 are SEHNR and FQNEAQ (reference sequence). V was cut by 6 bases and J by 4 bases, with 12 bases left in between. The CDR3 has 13 amino acids. The CDR3 loop is CASRISEGETQYF. For the CDR3, the DNA is TGTGCCAGCAGAATTAGCGAAGGAGAGACCCAGTACTTC. The whole variable domain, remainder taken from reference TRBV7-9 and TRBJ2-5, is DTGVSQNPRHKITKRGQNVTFRCDPISEHNRLYWYRQTLGQGPEFLTYFQNEAQLEKSRLLSDRFSAERPKGSFSTLEIQRTEQGDSAMYLCASRISEGETQYFGPGTRLLVL.

This clonotype has a handful of counts. This sequence joins TRBV9 and TRBJ2-1; 8 nucleotides line up with TRBD2. The J segment lost 10 bases and the V segment lost 0 bases, leaving 6 bases of the junction unmatched. Germline CDR1 reads SGDLS; CDR2 reads YYNGEE. This CDR3 contains 14 residues. The CDR3: CASSVGAGVREQFF. CDR3 nucleotides: TGTGCCAGCAGCGTAGGAGCGGGAGTGAGAGAGCAGTTCTTC.

V and J are TRBV9 and TRBJ1-1; D may be TRBD1 (5 bases). The CDR3 extends over 13 amino acids. Germline assignment: CDR1 SGDLS and CDR2 YYNGEE. Trimming left V 2 bases short and J 3 bases short, with 8 bases between. The CDR3 DNA sequence: TGTGCCAGCAGCGTCGGGGGTGACACTGAAGCTTTCTTT. It specifies CASSVGGDTEAFF.

This clonotype was observed at least ten times. The V call is TRBV7-9, the J call TRBJ2-7; TRBD2 matches 7 bases. CDR1 SEHNR and CDR2 FQNEAQ come from the germline V gene (reference sequence). This CDR3 has 15 residues. The V gene end was trimmed by 4 bases and the J gene end by 2 bases; junction bases not matched to a gene: 8. The CDR3 protein is CASSSRRAGAYEQYF. CDR3 coding DNA: TGTGCCAGCAGCTCTCGTAGGGCGGGAGCCTACGAGCAGTACTTC.

This chain connects TRBV12-3 or TRBV12-4 to TRBJ1-1, with 8 bases lining up with TRBD1. The CDR3 covers 13 residues. J was trimmed by 5 bases and V by 10 bases; bases with no gene match: 9. The CDR3 DNA sequence: TGTGCCACCTCGACAGGGGAAGGGACTGAAGCTTTCTTT. Translation: CATSTGEGTEAFF.

The chain has TRBV20-1 and TRBJ2-7; D perhaps matches TRBD1 (6 bases). Germline V lookup: CDR1 DFQATT, CDR2 SNEGSKA (reference sequence). This CDR3 region has 16 residues. Trimming stripped 0 bases from V and 4 bases from J, with 19 bases between. The CDR3 region has the DNA TGCAGTGCTAGAGACTACAACGGGACACCTGGGTACGAGCAGTACTTC. Translation gives CSARDYNGTPGYEQYF.

The table lists this clonotype with a few counts. The chain employs TRBV12-3 or TRBV12-4 and TRBJ2-5; 10 bases map to TRBD1. V lost 4 bases to trimming and J lost 7 bases; unmatched junction nucleotides: 12. The CDR3 consists of 16 residues. This CDR3 reads CASSSGTGVFSATQYF. CDR3 bases: TGTGCCAGCAGTTCCGGGACAGGGGTTTTCAGTGCGACCCAGTACTTC.